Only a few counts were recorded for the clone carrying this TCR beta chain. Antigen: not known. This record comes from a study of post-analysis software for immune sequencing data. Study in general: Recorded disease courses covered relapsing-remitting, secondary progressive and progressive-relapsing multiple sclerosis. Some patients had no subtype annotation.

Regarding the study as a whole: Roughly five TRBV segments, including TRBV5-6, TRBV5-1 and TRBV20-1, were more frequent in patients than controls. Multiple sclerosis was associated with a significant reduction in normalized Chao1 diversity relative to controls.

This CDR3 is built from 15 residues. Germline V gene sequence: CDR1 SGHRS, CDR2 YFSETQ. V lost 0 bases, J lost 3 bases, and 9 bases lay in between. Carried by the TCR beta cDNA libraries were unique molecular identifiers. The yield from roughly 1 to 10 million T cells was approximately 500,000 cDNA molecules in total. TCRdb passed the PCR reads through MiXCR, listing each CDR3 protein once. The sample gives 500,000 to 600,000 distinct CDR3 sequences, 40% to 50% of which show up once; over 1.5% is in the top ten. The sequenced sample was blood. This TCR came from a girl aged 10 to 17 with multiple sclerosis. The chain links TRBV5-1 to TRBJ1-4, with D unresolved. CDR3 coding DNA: TGCGCCAGCAGCTTGGATGGGAGAGCTAATGAAAAACTGTTTTTT. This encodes CASSLDGRANEKLFF.